This record concerns one T cell receptor (beta chain) sequence. This sample was taken from a study of shared clonotypes between healthy human individuals. V dropped 3 bases and J dropped 6 bases, with 12 bases sitting between them. The CDR3 covers 13 residues. Per germline, CDR1 SGDLS and CDR2 YYNGEE. Produced via immunoSEQ multiplex PCR; TCRdb's table is partial and in-frame only. The table shows around 690,000 clones, with 90% occurring only once. The receptor's source is a man younger than 35 in good health. Some clones in this sample may be carry-over from other donors' samples. Sequencing used memory CD8+ T cells from PBMCs. Documented subset: CD45RO+ cells pooled with CCR7-negative TemRA cells. The rearrangement joins TRBV9 to TRBJ1-2; D might be TRBD1 (6 bases). CDR3 in DNA: TGTGCCAGCAGCGCTCGGGGGCCTGATGGCTACACCTTC. Translation gives CASSARGPDGYTF.